The 21 T cell receptor beta chains given below trace back to one sample, sequenced in a study of blood T cell repertoires in COVID-19. Profiled with immunoSEQ multiplex PCR; TCRdb holds only in-frame clones, not every one. The sample includes over 85,000 clones, roughly 87% of them seen just once. The sequenced material came from peripheral blood. All receptors come from a human donor in a cohort sampled during active COVID-19.

The V call is TRBV19, the J call TRBJ2-4, with TRBD1 identical over 12 bases. The V gene end was trimmed by 5 bases and the J gene end by 2 bases; junction bases not matched to a gene: 7. CDR3 length: 17 amino acids. The V gene's germline CDR1 is LNHDA and CDR2 SQIVND (reference sequence). The CDR3 spells CASSPGGQGASKNIQYF. The CDR3 DNA reads as TGTGCCAGTAGTCCTGGGGGACAGGGGGCTTCCAAAAACATTCAGTACTTC.

This sequence joins TRBV5-4 and TRBJ2-3; 15 nucleotides match TRBD2. Germline V gene lookup returns CDR1 SGHNT and CDR2 YYREEE (reference sequence). The V gene end was trimmed by 3 bases and the J gene end by 5 bases; junction bases not matched to a gene: 4. The length of the CDR3 is 16 residues. The CDR3 coding sequence is TGTGCCAGCAGCTCGGGACTAGCGGGGGGACAAGATACGCAGTATTTT. Its protein is CASSSGLAGGQDTQYF.

CDR3 bases: TGTGCCAGTAGTATAGGCAGGGGAGGCTACACCTTC. Translated, it gives CASSIGRGGYTF. The chain joins TRBV19 to TRBJ1-2; a weak D match, TRBD1 (6 bases). Germline lookup yields CDR1 LNHDA and CDR2 SQIVND (reference sequence). The CDR3 length is 12 residues. Trimming stripped 1 base from V and 8 bases from J, with 8 bases between.

The chain combines TRBV7-9 with TRBJ1-2; 8 bases map to TRBD1. This CDR3 region has 15 residues. Trimming cost V 4 bases and J 8 bases; bases outside gene matches: 12. Germline V gene lookup returns CDR1 SEHNR and CDR2 FQNEAQ (reference sequence). The CDR3 DNA follows: TGTGCCAGCAGCTCCGGACAGGGAGCCCTATGGGGCTACACCTTC. Encoded protein: CASSSGQGALWGYTF.

The V call is TRBV29-1, the J call TRBJ2-1; 8 bases align to TRBD2. Germline-derived CDR1 and CDR2 are SQVTM and ANQGSEA. This CDR3 has 12 residues. Trimming at V came to 5 bases and at J to 9 bases, leaving 6 bases not matched to a gene. CDR3 in DNA: TGCAGCGTTCCGGGAGGGCCGTCTGAGCAGTTCTTC. This translates into CSVPGGPSEQFF.

For this clone: This same CDR3 is encoded by further DNA sequences in the sample. J is TRBJ1-2 and V is TRBV28, with a possible D match to TRBD1 (6 bases). This CDR3 contains 12 residues. Trimming shortened V by 2 bases and J by 5 bases, and 6 bases separated the two germline ends. Germline CDR1 and CDR2: MDHEN and SYDVKM. CDR3 bases: TGTGCCAGCAGTTTAAGGGGGTATGGCTACACCTTC. This translates into CASSLRGYGYTF.

This chain joins TRBV27 and TRBJ2-5, with 11 bases matching TRBD2. The CDR3 runs 16 residues. CDR1 and CDR2 (germline): MNHEY, SMNVEV (reference sequence). Losses at the gene ends were 5 bases for V and 3 bases for J; bases not matched to a gene: 8. Here the CDR3 reads CASSLGGLAVKETQYF. As DNA, the CDR3 is TGTGCCAGCAGTCTGGGGGGACTAGCGGTAAAAGAGACCCAGTACTTC.

This clone has more than one count but fewer than ten. Here the CDR3 reads CSVGASQQGRNSPLHF. The CDR3 region has the DNA TGCAGCGTTGGAGCGAGCCAACAGGGAAGGAATTCACCCCTCCACTTT. The J gene is TRBJ1-6, the V gene TRBV29-1; weak D call: TRBD1 (6 bases). Germline assignment: CDR1 SQVTM and CDR2 ANQGSEA. CDR3 length: 16 amino acids. With 4 bases removed from V and 7 bases from J, the gap between germline ends came to 20 bases.

This clone appeared a single time. V is TRBV28 and J is TRBJ1-5; 9 bases are a match to TRBD1. Germline V CDR1 and CDR2: MDHEN, SYDVKM. The J segment lost 5 bases and the V segment lost 3 bases, leaving 2 bases of the junction unmatched. The CDR3 is 14 amino acids. This CDR3 reads CASSLGQGHQPQHF. CDR3 in DNA: TGTGCCAGCAGTTTGGGACAGGGCCATCAGCCCCAGCATTTT.

The chain couples TRBV6-5 to TRBJ2-7; weak D call: TRBD1 (5 bases). The CDR3 extends over 14 amino acids. Looked up from germline, CDR1 is MNHEY and CDR2 is SVGAGI. V was pared by 9 bases and J by 3 bases, with 18 bases between. The CDR3 nucleotides read TGTGCCAGTCAGTTACAAAGGGGCTACTACGAGCAGTACTTC. Translating gives CASQLQRGYYEQYF.

This chain connects TRBV2 to TRBJ2-1; TRBD2 agrees at 13 bases. J gave up 7 bases and V 6 bases, and 6 bases lay outside the gene matches. The CDR3 length is 15 residues. Germline V gene sequence: CDR1 SNHLY, CDR2 FYNNEI. The CDR3 is CASRVLAGGRNEQFF. The CDR3 nucleotides are TGTGCCAGCAGAGTACTAGCGGGGGGGAGGAATGAGCAGTTCTTC.

The chain recombines TRBV19 with TRBJ1-3, with 10 positions matching TRBD1. CDR1 and CDR2 (germline): LNHDA, SQIVND (reference sequence). V was clipped by 6 bases and J by 2 bases; unmatched bases: 4. This CDR3 region has 15 residues. CDR3 coding DNA: TGTGCCAGTAGAACGGGACAGGGGACTGGAAACACCATATATTTT. Translating gives CASRTGQGTGNTIYF.

The chain uses TRBV2 and TRBJ1-1; tentative D call: TRBD1 (6 bases). Germline assignment: CDR1 SNHLY and CDR2 FYNNEI. CDR3 length equals 16 residues. Trimming left V 8 bases short and J 0 bases short, with 19 bases between. The CDR3 reads CASEGRGRSVNTEAFF. As DNA, the CDR3 is TGTGCCAGCGAAGGGCGGGGGCGGTCTGTGAACACTGAAGCTTTCTTT.

This rearrangement joins TRBV27 to TRBJ2-5, with 9 nucleotides matching TRBD1. Germline V gene sequence: CDR1 MNHEY, CDR2 SMNVEV (reference sequence). V lost 2 bases, J lost 4 bases, and 5 bases stayed unmatched. There are 15 residues in the CDR3. CDR3 DNA: TGTGCCAGCAGTTTAATACAGACAGGGGGAGAGACCCAGTACTTC. The encoded protein is CASSLIQTGGETQYF.

The chain joins TRBV7-9 to TRBJ2-1; D might be TRBD1 (6 bases). Per the germline V gene, CDR1 is SEHNR and CDR2 is FQNEAQ (reference sequence). The CDR3 is 14 residues long. V shed 0 bases and J shed 10 bases, with 13 bases lying between them. CDR3 region: CASSLAGTTLEQFF. The DNA of the CDR3 is TGTGCCAGCAGCTTAGCCGGGACAACGTTAGAGCAGTTCTTC.

This clone was seen just once. J is TRBJ1-1 and V is TRBV30; 9 bases match TRBD1. The CDR3 runs 13 residues. The germline V gene has CDR1 GTSNPN and CDR2 SVGIG (reference sequence). V dropped 5 bases and J dropped 2; count of bases not matched to a gene: 3. The CDR3 loop is CAWGQGFNTEAFF. CDR3 nucleotides: TGTGCCTGGGGACAGGGGTTTAACACTGAAGCTTTCTTT.

The CDR3 is CASSLGGATEAFF. The CDR3 coding sequence is TGTGCCAGCAGCTTAGGAGGGGCCACTGAAGCTTTCTTT. The chain uses TRBV5-6 and TRBJ1-1; D is possibly TRBD1 (5 bases). CDR3 length: 13 amino acids. V lost 2 bases, J lost 4 bases, and 9 bases lay in between. Germline CDR1 is SGHDT and CDR2 is YYEEEE.

The chain couples TRBV28 to TRBJ1-5, with 8 bases fitting TRBD1. The J segment lost 0 bases and the V segment lost 5 bases, leaving 6 bases of the junction unmatched. CDR3 size: 16 residues. Per germline, CDR1 MDHEN and CDR2 SYDVKM. Here the CDR3 reads CASSMRQGNSNQPQHF. The DNA for the CDR3 is TGTGCCAGCAGTATGAGACAGGGGAATAGCAATCAGCCCCAGCATTTT. The full variable domain, with the rest looked up from reference TRBV28 and TRBJ1-5, is DVKVTQSSRYLVKRTGEKVFLECVQDMDHENMFWYRQDPGLGLRLIYFSYDVKMKEKGDIPEGYSVSREKKERFSLILESASTNQTSMYLCASSMRQGNSNQPQHFGDGTRLSIL.

The chain links TRBV9 to TRBJ2-2, with D perhaps matching TRBD2 (5 bases). The CDR3 length is 16 residues. CDR1 is SGDLS, CDR2 YYNGEE, per germline. The V gene lost 6 bases and the J gene lost 4 bases, with 19 bases spanning the gap. The CDR3, as DNA: TGTGCCAGCACAGAATCGAGGGCCCCGGGCACCGGGGAGCTGTTTTTT. Translating gives CASTESRAPGTGELFF.

The chain uses TRBV5-1 and TRBJ2-5; D remains unclear. Germline V gives CDR1 SGHRS, CDR2 YFSETQ. The CDR3 loop spans 13 amino acids. V lost 4 bases and J lost 5, with 12 bases in between. The CDR3 sequence: CASSEGVRETQYF. The CDR3 DNA reads as TGCGCCAGCAGCGAAGGTGTGCGGGAGACCCAGTACTTC.

J is TRBJ2-7 and V is TRBV19; D is perhaps TRBD1 (6 bases). V lost 5 bases to trimming and J lost 6 bases, with 14 bases between them. The CDR3 spans 13 residues. Germline V gene sequence: CDR1 LNHDA, CDR2 SQIVND (reference sequence). CDR3 coding DNA: TGTGCCAGTAGTGTCAGACAGGCGGCCGAGCAGTACTTC. Translating it yields CASSVRQAAEQYF. Using reference TRBV19 and TRBJ2-7 for the parts outside the CDR3, the full variable domain is DGGITQSPKYLFRKEGQNVTLSCEQNLNHDAMYWYRQDPGQGLRLIYYSQIVNDFQKGDIAEGYSVSREKKESFPLTVTSAQKNPTAFYLCASSVRQAAEQYFGPGTRLTVT.